This T cell receptor (beta chain) was documented in a study of Graves' ophthalmopathy and Graves' hyperthyroidism. TCR beta CDR3 amplification used RNA transcripts. RT-PCR in the first round used HTBI primers; a second-round multiplex PCR followed. TCRdb ran MiXCR on the multiplex PCR reads and lists one entry per CDR3 protein. Among about 380,000 distinct CDR3 sequences listed, roughly 15% were seen once. This clonotype has ten or more counts. The sequenced material came from peripheral blood. This receptor was taken from a woman aged 18 to 35 with stable Graves' hyperthyroidism.

CDR3 sequence reads: CASSPRQGGGNQPQHF. CDR3 DNA: TGTGCCAGCAGCCCTAGACAGGGGGGTGGCAATCAGCCCCAGCATTTT. The rearrangement joins TRBV27 to TRBJ1-5; TRBD1 agrees at 9 bases. V trimming: 6 bases; J trimming: 2 bases; junction bases outside the gene matches: 8. This CDR3 region has 16 residues. Germline V gives CDR1 MNHEY, CDR2 SMNVEV (reference sequence).